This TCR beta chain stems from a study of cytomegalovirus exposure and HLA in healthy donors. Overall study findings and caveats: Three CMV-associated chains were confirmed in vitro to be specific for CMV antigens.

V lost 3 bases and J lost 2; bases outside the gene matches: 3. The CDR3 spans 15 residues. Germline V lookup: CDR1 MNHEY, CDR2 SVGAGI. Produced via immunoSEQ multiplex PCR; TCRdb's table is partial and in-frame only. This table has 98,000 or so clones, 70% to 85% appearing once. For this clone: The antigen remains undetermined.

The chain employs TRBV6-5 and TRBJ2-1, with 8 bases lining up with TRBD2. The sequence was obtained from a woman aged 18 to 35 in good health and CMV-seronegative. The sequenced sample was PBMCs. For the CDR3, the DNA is TGTGCCAGCAGTTATAGCGGGGCGCCCTACAATGAGCAGTTCTTC. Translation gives CASSYSGAPYNEQFF.